The source of this T cell receptor beta chain is a study of shared clonotypes between healthy human individuals. The DNA input per sorted-subset replicate PCR was 150 to 200 ng, corresponding to some 30,000 T cell genomes. The assay was immunoSEQ multiplex PCR, and TCRdb's table has in-frame clones only and misses some. The sample yields roughly 680,000 clones, over 55% seen once. Germline CDR1 reads LGHNA; CDR2 reads YNFKEQ. The CDR3 is 16 amino acids. Trimming removed 1 base from V and 2 bases from J, with 13 bases in between. V usage is TRBV4-2 and J usage is TRBJ2-3; D is tentatively TRBD1 or TRBD2 (5 bases each). The sequence was obtained from a woman aged 30 to 39 in good health. Sequenced input: memory CD4+ T cells sorted from blood. Sample subset: CD45RA-negative fraction. The chain's CDR3 is CASSQVVGVPTDTQYF. The CDR3 DNA reads as TGTGCCAGCAGCCAAGTCGTGGGGGTCCCCACAGATACGCAGTATTTT.